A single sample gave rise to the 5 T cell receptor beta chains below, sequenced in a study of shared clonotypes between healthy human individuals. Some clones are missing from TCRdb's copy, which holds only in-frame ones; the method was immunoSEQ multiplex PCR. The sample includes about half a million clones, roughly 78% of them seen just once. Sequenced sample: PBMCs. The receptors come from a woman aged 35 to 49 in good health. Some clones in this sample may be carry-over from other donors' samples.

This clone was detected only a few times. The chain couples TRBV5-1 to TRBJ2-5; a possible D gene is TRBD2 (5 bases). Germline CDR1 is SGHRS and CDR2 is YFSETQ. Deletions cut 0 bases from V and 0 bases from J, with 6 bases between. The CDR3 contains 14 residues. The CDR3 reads CASSLAGDQETQYF. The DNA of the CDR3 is TGCGCCAGCAGCTTGGCCGGGGACCAAGAGACCCAGTACTTC.

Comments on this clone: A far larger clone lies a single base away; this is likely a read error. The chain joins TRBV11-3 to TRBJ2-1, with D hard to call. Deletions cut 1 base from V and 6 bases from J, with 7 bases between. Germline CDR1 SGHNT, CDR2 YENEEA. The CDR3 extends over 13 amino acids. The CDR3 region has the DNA TGTGCCAGCAGCTTAGGCGCTAGCAATGAGCAGTTCTTC. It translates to CASSLGASNEQFF.

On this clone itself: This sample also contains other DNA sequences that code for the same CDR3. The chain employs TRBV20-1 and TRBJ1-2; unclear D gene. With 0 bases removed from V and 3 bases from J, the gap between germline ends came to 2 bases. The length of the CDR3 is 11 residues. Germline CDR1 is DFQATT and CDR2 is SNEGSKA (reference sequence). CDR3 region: CSAREYYGYTF. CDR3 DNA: TGCAGTGCTAGAGAGTACTATGGCTACACCTTC.

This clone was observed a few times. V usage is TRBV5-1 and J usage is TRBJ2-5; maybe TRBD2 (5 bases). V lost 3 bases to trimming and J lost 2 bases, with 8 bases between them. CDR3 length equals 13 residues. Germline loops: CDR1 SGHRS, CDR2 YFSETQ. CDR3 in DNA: TGCGCCAGCAGCTCGGACTGGCAAGAGACCCAGTACTTC. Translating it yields CASSSDWQETQYF.

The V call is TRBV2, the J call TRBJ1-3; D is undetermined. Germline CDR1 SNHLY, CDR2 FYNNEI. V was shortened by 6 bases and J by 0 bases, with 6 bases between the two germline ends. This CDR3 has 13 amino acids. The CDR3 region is CASRRDSGNTIYF. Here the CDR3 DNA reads TGTGCCAGCAGGAGGGACTCTGGAAACACCATATATTTT.